This T cell receptor beta chain was sequenced in a study of T cells in Graves' hyperthyroidism and ophthalmopathy. On this clonotype: The antigen is not known.

Overall study findings and caveats: By a 13 V-J model, ophthalmopathy was set apart from stable hyperthyroidism. Blood samples included most of the expanded thyroid clonotypes exceeding 0.001. Progression to ophthalmopathy was predicted a median of 6.5 months early.

Using RNA transcripts as the source, TCR beta CDR3 regions were amplified. Researchers ran a first-round RT-PCR on the TCR CDR3 using the HTBI primer set. TCRdb analysed the multiplex PCR reads with MiXCR anew, one entry per CDR3 protein. The sample consists of around 350,000 distinct CDR3 sequences, around 14% of them appearing once. Trimming took 0 bases from V and 2 from J, leaving 13 bases between them. Germline assignment: CDR1 SGDLS and CDR2 YYNGEE. This CDR3 is built from 16 residues. Material for sequencing was blood. The chain joins TRBV9 to TRBJ2-3; D is perhaps TRBD2 (6 bases). The receptor's source is a woman aged 18-29 years with Graves' hyperthyroidism. The CDR3 loop reads CASSVDVGGPTDTQYF. CDR3 in DNA: TGTGCCAGCAGCGTAGATGTGGGAGGACCCACAGATACGCAGTATTTT.